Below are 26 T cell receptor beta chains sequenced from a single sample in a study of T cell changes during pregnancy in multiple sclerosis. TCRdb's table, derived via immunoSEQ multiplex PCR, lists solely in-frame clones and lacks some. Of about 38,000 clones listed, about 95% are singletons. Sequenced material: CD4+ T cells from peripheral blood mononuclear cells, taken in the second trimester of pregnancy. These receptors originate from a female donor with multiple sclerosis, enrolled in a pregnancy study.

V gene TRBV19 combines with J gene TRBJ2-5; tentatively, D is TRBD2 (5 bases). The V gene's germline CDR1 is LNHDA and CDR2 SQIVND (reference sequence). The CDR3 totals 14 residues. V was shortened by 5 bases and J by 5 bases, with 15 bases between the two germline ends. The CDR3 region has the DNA TGTGCCAGTAGTTCGACTGGACTCTTGGAGACCCAGTACTTC. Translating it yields CASSSTGLLETQYF.

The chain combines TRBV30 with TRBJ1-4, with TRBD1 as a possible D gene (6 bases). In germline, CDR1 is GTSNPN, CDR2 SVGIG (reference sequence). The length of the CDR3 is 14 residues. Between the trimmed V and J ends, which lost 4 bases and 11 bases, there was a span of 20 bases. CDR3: CAWNLRGRGGKLFF. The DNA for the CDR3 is TGTGCCTGGAATCTGAGGGGGAGGGGGGGGAAACTGTTTTTT. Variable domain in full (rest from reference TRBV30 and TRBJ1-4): SQTIHQWPATLVQPVGSPLSLECTVEGTSNPNLYWYRQAAGRGLQLLFYSVGIGQISSEVPQNLSASRPQDRQFILSSKKLLLSDSGFYLCAWNLRGRGGKLFFGSGTQLSVL.

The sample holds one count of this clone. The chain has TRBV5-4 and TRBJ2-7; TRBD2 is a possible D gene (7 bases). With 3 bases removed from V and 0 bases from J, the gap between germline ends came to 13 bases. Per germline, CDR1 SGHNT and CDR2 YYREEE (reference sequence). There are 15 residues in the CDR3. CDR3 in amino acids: CASSSGGANSYEQYF. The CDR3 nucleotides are TGTGCCAGCAGCTCGGGGGGCGCAAACTCCTACGAGCAGTACTTC.

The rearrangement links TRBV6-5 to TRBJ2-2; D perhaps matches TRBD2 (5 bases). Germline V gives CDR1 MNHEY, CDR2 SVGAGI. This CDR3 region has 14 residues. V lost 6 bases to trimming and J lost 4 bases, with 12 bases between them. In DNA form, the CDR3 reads TGTGCCAGCAGCGGGGAAGCCGGCACCGGGGAGCTGTTTTTT. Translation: CASSGEAGTGELFF.

CDR3 sequence reads: CASSQSGQGTYEQYF. In DNA, the CDR3 is TGTGCCAGCAGCCAATCCGGACAGGGTACCTACGAGCAGTACTTC. The chain recombines TRBV11-3 with TRBJ2-7, with 8 positions matching TRBD1. J gave up 2 bases and V 5 bases, and 8 bases lay outside the gene matches. The CDR3 length is 15 residues. Germline loops: CDR1 SGHNT, CDR2 YENEEA.

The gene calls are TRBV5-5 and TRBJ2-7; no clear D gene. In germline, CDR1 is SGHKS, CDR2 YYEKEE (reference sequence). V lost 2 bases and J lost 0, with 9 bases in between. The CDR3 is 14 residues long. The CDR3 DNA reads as TGTGCCAGCAGCTTCCTGGCTGTCTCCTACGAGCAGTACTTC. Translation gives CASSFLAVSYEQYF.

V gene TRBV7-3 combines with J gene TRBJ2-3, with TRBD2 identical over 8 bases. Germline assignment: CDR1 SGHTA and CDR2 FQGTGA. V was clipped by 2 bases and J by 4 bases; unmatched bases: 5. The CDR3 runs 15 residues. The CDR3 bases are TGTGCCAGCAGCTTACTCGGGGGGGCGTCAGATACGCAGTATTTT. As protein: CASSLLGGASDTQYF.

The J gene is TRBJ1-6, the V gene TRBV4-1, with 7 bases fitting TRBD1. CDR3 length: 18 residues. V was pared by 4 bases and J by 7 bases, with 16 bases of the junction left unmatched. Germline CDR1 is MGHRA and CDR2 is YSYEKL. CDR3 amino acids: CASSPRENSNRGNSPLHF. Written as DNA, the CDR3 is TGCGCCAGCAGCCCGCGCGAAAATTCGAACAGGGGAAATTCACCCCTCCACTTT.

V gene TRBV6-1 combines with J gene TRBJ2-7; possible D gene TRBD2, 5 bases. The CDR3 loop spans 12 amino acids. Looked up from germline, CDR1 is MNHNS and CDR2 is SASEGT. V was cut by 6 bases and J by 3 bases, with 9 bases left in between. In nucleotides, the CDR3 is TGTGCCAGCAGGGGCCGGGACTACGAGCAGTACTTC. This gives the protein CASRGRDYEQYF.

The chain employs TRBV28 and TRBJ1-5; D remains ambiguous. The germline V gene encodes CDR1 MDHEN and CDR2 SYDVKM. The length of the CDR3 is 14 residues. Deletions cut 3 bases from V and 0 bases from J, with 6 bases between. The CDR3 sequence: CASSLAGSNQPQHF. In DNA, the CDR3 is TGTGCCAGCAGTTTGGCGGGTAGCAATCAGCCCCAGCATTTT.

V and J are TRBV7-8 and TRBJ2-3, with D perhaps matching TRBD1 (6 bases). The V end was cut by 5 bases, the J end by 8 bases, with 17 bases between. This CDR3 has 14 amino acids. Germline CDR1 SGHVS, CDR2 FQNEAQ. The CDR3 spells CASSQGQAAGTQYF. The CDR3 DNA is TGTGCCAGCAGCCAGGGGCAGGCTGCGGGTACGCAGTATTTT.

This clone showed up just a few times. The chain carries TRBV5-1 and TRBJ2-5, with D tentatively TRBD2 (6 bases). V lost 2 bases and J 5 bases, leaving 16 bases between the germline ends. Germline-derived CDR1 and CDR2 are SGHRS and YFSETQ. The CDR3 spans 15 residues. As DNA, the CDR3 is TGCGCCAGCAGCTTCTCTAGTAGCGGAGGGGAGACCCAGTACTTC. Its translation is CASSFSSSGGETQYF.

Here the CDR3 DNA reads TGTGCCTGGAGTACAGGGGGAAACAATCAGCCCCAGCATTTT. This sequence encodes CAWSTGGNNQPQHF. The chain carries TRBV30 and TRBJ1-5; 8 nucleotides match TRBD1. Germline CDR1 reads GTSNPN; CDR2 reads SVGIG (reference sequence). The ends lost 2 bases at V and 3 bases at J; junction bases unmatched: 3. The CDR3 loop spans 14 amino acids.

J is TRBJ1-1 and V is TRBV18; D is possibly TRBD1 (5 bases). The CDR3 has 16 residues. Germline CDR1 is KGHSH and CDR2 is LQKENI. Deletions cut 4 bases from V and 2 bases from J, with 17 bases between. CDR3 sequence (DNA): TGTGCCAGCTCACTATTAGGGGCCGCACCAAACACTGAAGCTTTCTTT. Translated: CASSLLGAAPNTEAFF.

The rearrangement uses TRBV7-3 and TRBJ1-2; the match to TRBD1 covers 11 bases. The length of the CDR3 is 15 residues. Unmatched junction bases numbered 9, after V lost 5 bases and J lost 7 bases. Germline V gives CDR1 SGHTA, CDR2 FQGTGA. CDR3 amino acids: CASSQGQGATAGYTF. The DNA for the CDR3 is TGTGCCAGCAGCCAAGGACAGGGGGCGACGGCTGGCTACACCTTC.

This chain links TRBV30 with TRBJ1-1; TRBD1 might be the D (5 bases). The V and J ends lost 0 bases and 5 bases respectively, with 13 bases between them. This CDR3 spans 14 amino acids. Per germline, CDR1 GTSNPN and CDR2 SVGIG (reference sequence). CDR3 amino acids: CAWSVLRGGTEAFF. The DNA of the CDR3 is TGTGCCTGGAGTGTACTTCGGGGGGGGACTGAAGCTTTCTTT.

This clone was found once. CDR3 bases: TGTGCCAGCTCATTACAGGGAGCTGGGGCCAACGTCCTGACTTTC. As protein: CASSLQGAGANVLTF. This chain uses TRBV18 with TRBJ2-6, with D possibly matching TRBD1 (6 bases). CDR1 and CDR2 from the germline V gene are KGHSH and LQKENI. V lost 5 bases and J 2 bases, leaving 10 bases between the germline ends. This CDR3 has 15 amino acids.

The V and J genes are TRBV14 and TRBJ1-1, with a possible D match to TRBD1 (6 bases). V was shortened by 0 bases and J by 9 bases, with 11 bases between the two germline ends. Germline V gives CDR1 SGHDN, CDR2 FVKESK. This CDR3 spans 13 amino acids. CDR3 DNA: TGTGCCAGCAGCCAAGATCGGCAGGGGAAAGCTTTCTTT. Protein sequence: CASSQDRQGKAFF.

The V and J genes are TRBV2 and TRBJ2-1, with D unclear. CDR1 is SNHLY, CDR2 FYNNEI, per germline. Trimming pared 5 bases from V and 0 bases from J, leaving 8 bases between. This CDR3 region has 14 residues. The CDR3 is CASSRYSSYNEQFF. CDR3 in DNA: TGTGCCAGCAGTCGGTATAGCTCCTACAATGAGCAGTTCTTC.

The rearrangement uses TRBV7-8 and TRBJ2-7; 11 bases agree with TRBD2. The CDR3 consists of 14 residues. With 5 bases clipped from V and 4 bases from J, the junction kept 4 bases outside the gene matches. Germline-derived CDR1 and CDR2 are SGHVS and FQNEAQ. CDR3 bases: TGTGCCAGCAGCAAAGGGACTAGCGGATACGAGCAGTACTTC. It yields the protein CASSKGTSGYEQYF.

The CDR3, as DNA: TGTGCCAGCAGCTCCCGGCCCGGGACAGGGAACACTGAAGCTTTCTTT. This encodes CASSSRPGTGNTEAFF. The V and J genes are TRBV6-4 and TRBJ1-1; 8 bases align to TRBD1. Germline CDR1 and CDR2: MRHNA and SNTAGT. This CDR3 has 16 amino acids. V lost 6 bases, J lost 1 base, and 10 bases stayed unmatched.

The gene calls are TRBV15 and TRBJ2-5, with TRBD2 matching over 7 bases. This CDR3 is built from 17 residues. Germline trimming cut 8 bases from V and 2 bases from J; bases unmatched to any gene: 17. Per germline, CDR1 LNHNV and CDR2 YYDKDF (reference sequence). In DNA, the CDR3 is TGTGCCACCTCTTCCGAGGCTAGCGGTTTCCTACAAGAGACCCAGTACTTC. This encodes CATSSEASGFLQETQYF.

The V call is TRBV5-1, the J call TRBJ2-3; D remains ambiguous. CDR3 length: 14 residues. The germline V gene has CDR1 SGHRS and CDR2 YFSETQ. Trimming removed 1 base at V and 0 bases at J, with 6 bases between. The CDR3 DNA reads TGCGCCAGCAGCTTGCTTCCTAGCACAGATACGCAGTATTTT. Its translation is CASSLLPSTDTQYF.

The CDR3 here is CASRRDRVTGGYTF. The CDR3 DNA sequence: TGTGCCAGCAGACGGGACAGGGTAACCGGGGGCTACACCTTC. The chain is built from TRBV6-5 and TRBJ1-2; TRBD1 agrees at 9 bases. Germline CDR1 reads MNHEY; CDR2 reads SVGAGI. This CDR3 contains 14 residues. With 6 bases clipped from V and 8 bases from J, the junction kept 10 bases outside the gene matches.

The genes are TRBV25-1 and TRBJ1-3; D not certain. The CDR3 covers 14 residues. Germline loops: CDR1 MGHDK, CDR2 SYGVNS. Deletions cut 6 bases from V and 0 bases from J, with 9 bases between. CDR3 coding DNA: TGTGCCAGCAGCCCACTTAGCTCTGGAAACACCATATATTTT. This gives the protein CASSPLSSGNTIYF.

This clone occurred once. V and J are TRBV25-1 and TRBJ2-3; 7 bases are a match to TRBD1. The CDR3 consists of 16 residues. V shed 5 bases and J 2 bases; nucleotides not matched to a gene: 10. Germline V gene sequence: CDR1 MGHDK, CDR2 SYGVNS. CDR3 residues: CASSRWTGTYTDTQYF. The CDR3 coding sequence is TGTGCCAGCAGTCGTTGGACAGGTACCTACACAGATACGCAGTATTTT.